This entry features one T cell receptor (beta chain) sequence. The study reverse transcribed the entire isolated RNA, so it sequenced expressed TCRB transcripts. Produced via immunoSEQ multiplex PCR; TCRdb's table is partial and in-frame only. The table lists 150,000 to 200,000 clones, more than 10% of them singletons. The germline V gene has CDR1 SGHVS and CDR2 FQNEAQ. The CDR3 spans 11 residues. Trimming removed 5 bases from V and 12 bases from J, with 11 bases in between. This specimen comes from a study of beta chain features in type 1 diabetes. Sequencing input: central memory CD4+ T cells from blood. The chain is built from TRBV7-8 and TRBJ2-1; perhaps TRBD2 as D (6 bases). This clonotype was sampled from a woman under 30 in good health. The CDR3 reads CASSLRLVQFF. Here the CDR3 DNA reads TGTGCCAGCAGCCTCCGACTAGTGCAGTTCTTC.